This TCR beta chain was observed in a study of CD8+ T cells in alopecia areata. Looked up from germline, CDR1 is SQVTM and CDR2 is ANQGSEA. V shed 7 bases, J shed 11 bases, and the junction held 10 bases outside the gene matches. The length of the CDR3 is 11 residues. The treatment here: oral pan-JAK inhibitor, 5-10 mg twice daily. Following extraction, RNA underwent reverse transcription to cDNA, which served as the sequencing template. TCRdb's copy holds only in-frame clones and misses some; the assay was immunoSEQ multiplex PCR. The repertoire holds approximately 180,000 clones, approximately 67% seen once, with about 1.3% in the top ten.

The sample was CD4+ T cells sorted from blood, taken around week 47, from a patient treated with tofacitinib. The rearrangement joins TRBV29-1 to TRBJ2-5, with 7 bases that match TRBD2. The TCR comes from a human donor with alopecia areata. The CDR3 nucleotides are TGCAGCGCCACCTTCCAGGGACTACAGTACTTC. Amino acid sequence: CSATFQGLQYF. The full variable domain, rest sourced from reference TRBV29-1 and TRBJ2-5, is SAVISQKPSRDICQRGTSLTIQCQVDSQVTMMFWYRQQPGQSLTLIATANQGSEATYESGFVIDKFPISRPNLTFSTLTVSNMSPEDSSIYLCSATFQGLQYFGPGTRLLVL.